This T cell receptor (beta chain) was sequenced for a study of T-cell memory formation after mild COVID-19. Germline-derived CDR1 and CDR2 are MNHEY and SVGAGI. CDR3 length: 15 amino acids. V was cut by 2 bases and J by 1 base, with 11 bases left in between. TCRdb reprocessed the 5' RACE reads via MiXCR and lists one record per CDR3 protein. The table records roughly 510,000 distinct CDR3 sequences, around 16% of them present only once. The clonotype comes from an adult woman who had mild COVID-19 (a few samples of this study predate the infection). Cell type and time point are not known. Sequencing was carried out using PBMCs or a T cell subset sorted from them (not recorded which). V gene TRBV6-5 combines with J gene TRBJ1-1; unclear D gene. CDR3: CASSYGPWGNTEAFF. CDR3 nucleotide sequence: TGTGCCAGCAGTTACGGACCATGGGGGAACACTGAAGCTTTCTTT.